This TCR beta chain appears in the sequencing data of a study of T cell responses to AZD1222 COVID-19 vaccine. Generated by immunoSEQ multiplex PCR, the TCRdb table keeps only in-frame clones and is missing some. The sample includes about 59,000 clones, 65% to 90% seen only once; the top ten take roughly 20%. The germline V and J ends were trimmed by 8 bases and 6 bases, with 25 bases remaining between them. Germline CDR1 is MNHGY and CDR2 is SVAAGI. The CDR3 extends over 16 amino acids. The sequences come from peripheral blood, collected on day 0 of AZD1222 vaccination. The chain joins TRBV6-9 to TRBJ1-2; D gene unclear. This receptor was taken from an adult in good health. The CDR3 protein is CASLVAPSWRKNGYTF. Written as DNA, the CDR3 is TGTGCCAGCCTCGTGGCCCCCTCCTGGAGGAAGAATGGCTACACCTTC.